Listed below are T cell receptor beta chains from one sample, sequenced in a study of blood T cell repertoires in COVID-19. The protocol was immunoSEQ multiplex PCR, while the TCRdb copy is restricted to in-frame clones and leaves out a portion. There are roughly 270,000 clones in the sample; 85% occur only once, and 5.1% lies in the top ten. The specimen sequenced was peripheral blood. The receptors here all came from a man aged 45-60 years with active or convalescent COVID-19. The CDR3 runs from the conserved cysteine through the conserved F or W. The D gene is left open where the match is weak. A clone size is listed for some rows: how often the clone was seen (once, few, many), or a class if it is expanded.

v_gene: TRBV7-6
j_gene: TRBJ2-1
d_gene: NA
abundance: NA
len: 16
CDR3nt: TGTGCCAGCAGCTTAGCGGGCGGGGCAGACAACCATGAGCAGTTCTTC
CDR3aa: CASSLAGGADNHEQFF

v_gene: TRBV10-3
j_gene: TRBJ2-1
d_gene: TRBD2
abundance: NA
len: 14
CDR3nt: TGTGCCATCAGTGTAACTAGCGGGTTGGATGAGCAGTTCTTC
CDR3aa: CAISVTSGLDEQFF

v_gene: TRBV28
j_gene: TRBJ2-1
d_gene: NA
abundance: NA
len: 16
CDR3nt: TGTGCCAGCAGTTTAGGGAGTGGATACGAGGGCCATGAGCAGTTCTTC
CDR3aa: CASSLGSGYEGHEQFF

v_gene: TRBV9
j_gene: TRBJ2-1
d_gene: TRBD2
abundance: NA
len: 15
CDR3nt: TGTGCCAGCAGCTCTCAGGGCGCCGGGACTAGTAGGCAGTTCTTC
CDR3aa: CASSSQGAGTSRQFF

v_gene: TRBV30
j_gene: TRBJ1-2
d_gene: TRBD1
abundance: NA
len: 12
CDR3nt: TGTGCCTTAGAACAGGGGGCAGGGGGCTACACCTTC
CDR3aa: CALEQGAGGYTF

v_gene: TRBV5-4
j_gene: TRBJ2-3
d_gene: TRBD2
abundance: NA
len: 18
CDR3nt: TGTGCCAGCAGCTTGAGGGGGTCGGGAGGGACCGGTGGGGATACGCAGTATTTT
CDR3aa: CASSLRGSGGTGGDTQYF

v_gene: TRBV7-9
j_gene: TRBJ1-1
d_gene: NA
abundance: NA
len: 13
CDR3nt: TGTGCCAGCAGCTCACAGGGGAACACTGAAGCTTTCTTT
CDR3aa: CASSSQGNTEAFF

v_gene: TRBV2
j_gene: TRBJ1-2
d_gene: TRBD1
abundance: NA
len: 15
CDR3nt: TGTGCCAGCATCGGGGATGGACAGGGGGCTGGTGGCTACACCTTC
CDR3aa: CASIGDGQGAGGYTF

v_gene: TRBV28
j_gene: TRBJ1-2
d_gene: TRBD1
abundance: NA
len: 14
CDR3nt: TGTGCCAGCATCCGAGCACAGGGGGCCCCTGGCTACACCTTC
CDR3aa: CASIRAQGAPGYTF

v_gene: TRBV5-5
j_gene: TRBJ1-1
d_gene: TRBD1
abundance: NA
len: 15
CDR3nt: TGTGCCAGCAGCTTGGGACAGGGCAGTACCCCTGAAGCTTTCTTT
CDR3aa: CASSLGQGSTPEAFF

v_gene: TRBV15
j_gene: TRBJ2-4
d_gene: NA
abundance: NA
len: 15
CDR3nt: TGTGCCACCAGCAGAGAAGGCCAGGGTGAAAACATTCAGTACTTC
CDR3aa: CATSREGQGENIQYF

v_gene: TRBV3-1/TRBV3-2
j_gene: TRBJ2-1
d_gene: NA
abundance: NA
len: 15
CDR3nt: TGTGCCAGCAGCCCCGTGGCGGGTTCCTACAATGAGCAGTTCTTC
CDR3aa: CASSPVAGSYNEQFF

v_gene: TRBV5-4
j_gene: TRBJ2-1
d_gene: TRBD1
abundance: NA
len: 19
CDR3nt: TGTGCCAGCAGCCCGGGACCGGGACAGGGGGCAGACTCCTACAATGAGCAGTTCTTC
CDR3aa: CASSPGPGQGADSYNEQFF

v_gene: TRBV4-1
j_gene: TRBJ2-7
d_gene: NA
abundance: NA
len: 15
CDR3nt: TGCGCCAGCAGCCAAGACGACAGGAGCTCCTACGAGCAGTACTTC
CDR3aa: CASSQDDRSSYEQYF

v_gene: TRBV9
j_gene: TRBJ2-1
d_gene: NA
abundance: NA
len: 13
CDR3nt: TGTGCCAGCAGCGTCCTAGATTCCTATGAGCAGTTCTTC
CDR3aa: CASSVLDSYEQFF

v_gene: TRBV6-5
j_gene: TRBJ1-2
d_gene: NA
abundance: NA
len: 15
CDR3nt: TGTGCCAGCAGCTGGACTCGACAGGACCTGAGGGGCTACACCTTC
CDR3aa: CASSWTRQDLRGYTF

v_gene: TRBV28
j_gene: TRBJ1-2
d_gene: NA
abundance: NA
len: 14
CDR3nt: TGTGCCAGCAGTTTAGACAGAGGTTCGAGTGGCTACACCTTC
CDR3aa: CASSLDRGSSGYTF

v_gene: TRBV7-8
j_gene: TRBJ2-2
d_gene: TRBD2
abundance: NA
len: 17
CDR3nt: TGTGCCAGCAGCTCCGGGGCCCTAGCGGTCTACACCGGGGAGCTGTTTTTT
CDR3aa: CASSSGALAVYTGELFF

v_gene: TRBV12-3/TRBV12-4
j_gene: TRBJ2-3
d_gene: TRBD1
abundance: NA
len: 13
CDR3nt: TGTGCCAGCACAGGGACAGGGGCCGATACGCAGTATTTT
CDR3aa: CASTGTGADTQYF

v_gene: TRBV19
j_gene: TRBJ2-1
d_gene: NA
abundance: NA
len: 15
CDR3nt: TGTGCCAGTAGTATATGGGAGTCGGGGAAAAATGAGCAGTTCTTC
CDR3aa: CASSIWESGKNEQFF

v_gene: TRBV7-9
j_gene: TRBJ2-5
d_gene: NA
abundance: few
len: 11
CDR3nt: TGTGCCAGCAGCCCTCAAGAGACCCAGTACTTC
CDR3aa: CASSPQETQYF

v_gene: TRBV29-1
j_gene: TRBJ1-5
d_gene: TRBD1
abundance: few
len: 12
CDR3nt: TGCAGCGTCTCGACAGGGTATCAGCCCCAGCATTTT
CDR3aa: CSVSTGYQPQHF

v_gene: TRBV28
j_gene: TRBJ1-6
d_gene: TRBD1
abundance: NA
len: 16
CDR3nt: TGTGCCAGCAGCGGACAGGGGTATCACTATAATTCACCCCTCCACTTT
CDR3aa: CASSGQGYHYNSPLHF

v_gene: TRBV30
j_gene: TRBJ2-7
d_gene: TRBD2
abundance: NA
len: 16
CDR3nt: TGTGCCTGGGGGCCGGGACTAGCGGGAAAGTCCTACGAGCAGTACTTC
CDR3aa: CAWGPGLAGKSYEQYF

v_gene: TRBV3-1/TRBV3-2
j_gene: TRBJ2-7
d_gene: NA
abundance: NA
len: 12
CDR3nt: TGTGCCAGCAGCCAGGTTGCTCGGGAGCAGTACTTC
CDR3aa: CASSQVAREQYF

v_gene: TRBV5-1
j_gene: TRBJ2-3
d_gene: NA
abundance: NA
len: 14
CDR3nt: TGCGCCAGCAGCATGAGTCCTGGCACAGATACGCAGTATTTT
CDR3aa: CASSMSPGTDTQYF

v_gene: TRBV5-4
j_gene: TRBJ2-1
d_gene: NA
abundance: NA
len: 13
CDR3nt: TGTGCCAGCAGCTTGCCGGGAGCGGTTGAGCAGTTCTTC
CDR3aa: CASSLPGAVEQFF

v_gene: TRBV4-1
j_gene: TRBJ2-5
d_gene: NA
abundance: NA
len: 16
CDR3nt: TGCGCCAGCAGCCAAGAGACTAGTAGGATTGAAGAGACCCAGTACTTC
CDR3aa: CASSQETSRIEETQYF

v_gene: TRBV5-6
j_gene: TRBJ2-3
d_gene: TRBD1
abundance: NA
len: 16
CDR3nt: TGTGCCAGCAGCTTGGCGGGGGGACAGGGTCTAAATACGCAGTATTTT
CDR3aa: CASSLAGGQGLNTQYF

v_gene: TRBV15
j_gene: TRBJ2-7
d_gene: NA
abundance: NA
len: 16
CDR3nt: TGTGCCACCAGCAGAGATCGGCTAGCGATCTCCTACGAGCAGTACTTC
CDR3aa: CATSRDRLAISYEQYF

v_gene: TRBV23-1
j_gene: TRBJ2-7
d_gene: NA
abundance: NA
len: 16
CDR3nt: TGCGCCAGCAGTCAATCTGTCAGGCTTAGCTCCTACGAGCAGTACTTC
CDR3aa: CASSQSVRLSSYEQYF

v_gene: TRBV7-9
j_gene: TRBJ1-5
d_gene: NA
abundance: NA
len: 13
CDR3nt: TGTGCCAGCAGCTTCGGGGGGAGTCAGCCCCAGCATTTT
CDR3aa: CASSFGGSQPQHF

v_gene: TRBV5-1
j_gene: TRBJ2-3
d_gene: TRBD2
abundance: once
len: 15
CDR3nt: TGCGCCAGCAGCTCATCCGGGACTAGTACAGATACGCAGTATTTT
CDR3aa: CASSSSGTSTDTQYF

v_gene: TRBV3-1/TRBV3-2
j_gene: TRBJ1-3
d_gene: NA
abundance: NA
len: 16
CDR3nt: TGTGCCAGCAGCCATCAATGGGGCCTCTCTGGAAACACCATATATTTT
CDR3aa: CASSHQWGLSGNTIYF

v_gene: TRBV9
j_gene: TRBJ2-7
d_gene: NA
abundance: NA
len: 13
CDR3nt: TGTGCCAGCAGCGTACGACTCGGTGGCGAGCAGTACTTC
CDR3aa: CASSVRLGGEQYF

v_gene: TRBV10-3
j_gene: TRBJ1-2
d_gene: NA
abundance: NA
len: 12
CDR3nt: TGTGCCATCTCGGACAGTAACTATGGCTACACCTTC
CDR3aa: CAISDSNYGYTF

v_gene: TRBV19
j_gene: TRBJ2-1
d_gene: TRBD2
abundance: NA
len: 15
CDR3nt: TGTGCCAGTAGTCTCTTAGCGGGGTGGGCCAATGAGCAGTTCTTC
CDR3aa: CASSLLAGWANEQFF

v_gene: TRBV19
j_gene: TRBJ1-3
d_gene: NA
abundance: NA
len: 13
CDR3nt: TGTGCCAGTAGTCGGGGTCCCGGAAACACCATATATTTT
CDR3aa: CASSRGPGNTIYF

v_gene: TRBV4-2
j_gene: TRBJ2-5
d_gene: NA
abundance: once
len: 15
CDR3nt: TGTGCCAGCAGCCAGCCCAGAGAGGGACAAGAGACCCAGTACTTC
CDR3aa: CASSQPREGQETQYF

v_gene: TRBV2
j_gene: TRBJ1-5
d_gene: NA
abundance: NA
len: 13
CDR3nt: TGTGCCAGCAGTGACGCTAACAATCAGCCCCAGCATTTT
CDR3aa: CASSDANNQPQHF

v_gene: TRBV19
j_gene: TRBJ1-4
d_gene: NA
abundance: NA
len: 15
CDR3nt: TGTGCCAGTAGTATAAGGTCGAGGACTAATGAAAAACTGTTTTTT
CDR3aa: CASSIRSRTNEKLFF

v_gene: TRBV3-1/TRBV3-2
j_gene: TRBJ2-5
d_gene: NA
abundance: NA
len: 12
CDR3nt: TGTGCCAGCAGCCAAGTATCGGAGACCCAGTACTTC
CDR3aa: CASSQVSETQYF

v_gene: TRBV15
j_gene: TRBJ2-7
d_gene: TRBD1
abundance: NA
len: 13
CDR3nt: TGTGCCACCGGACAGGGTTCCTTCTCCGAGCAGTACTTC
CDR3aa: CATGQGSFSEQYF

v_gene: TRBV19
j_gene: TRBJ1-1
d_gene: NA
abundance: NA
len: 12
CDR3nt: TGTGCCAGTAGTTTGGGACAAACTGAAGCTTTCTTT
CDR3aa: CASSLGQTEAFF